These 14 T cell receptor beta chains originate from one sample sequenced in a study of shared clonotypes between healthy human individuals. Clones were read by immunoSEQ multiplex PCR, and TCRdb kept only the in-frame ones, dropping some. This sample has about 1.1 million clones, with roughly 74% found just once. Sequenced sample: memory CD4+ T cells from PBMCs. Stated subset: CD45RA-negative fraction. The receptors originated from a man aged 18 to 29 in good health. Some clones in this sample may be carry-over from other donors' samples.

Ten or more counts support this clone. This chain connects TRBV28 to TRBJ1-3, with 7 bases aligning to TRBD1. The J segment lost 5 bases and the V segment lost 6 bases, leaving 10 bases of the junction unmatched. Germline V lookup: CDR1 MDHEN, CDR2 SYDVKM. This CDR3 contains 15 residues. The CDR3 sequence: CASSPGTVTRNTIYF. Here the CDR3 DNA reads TGTGCCAGCAGCCCTGGGACAGTCACTAGAAACACCATATATTTT.

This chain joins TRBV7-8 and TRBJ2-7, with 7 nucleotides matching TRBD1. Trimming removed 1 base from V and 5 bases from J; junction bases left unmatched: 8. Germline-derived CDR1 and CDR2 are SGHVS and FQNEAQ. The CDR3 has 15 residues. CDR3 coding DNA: TGTGCCAGCAGCTTAGGCCCCGACAGGGCGCACGAGCAGTACTTC. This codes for CASSLGPDRAHEQYF.

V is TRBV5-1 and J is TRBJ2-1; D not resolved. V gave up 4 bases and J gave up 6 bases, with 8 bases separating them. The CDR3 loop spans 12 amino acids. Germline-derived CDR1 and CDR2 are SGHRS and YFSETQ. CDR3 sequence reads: CASSPQSNEQFF. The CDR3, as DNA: TGCGCCAGCAGCCCCCAGAGCAATGAGCAGTTCTTC.

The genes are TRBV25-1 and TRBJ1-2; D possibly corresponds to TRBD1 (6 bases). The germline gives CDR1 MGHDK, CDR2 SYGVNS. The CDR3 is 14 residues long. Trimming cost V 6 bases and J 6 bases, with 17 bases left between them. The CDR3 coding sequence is TGTGCCAGCAGCCCAGGGGCCAGGGCCCATGGCTACACCTTC. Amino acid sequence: CASSPGARAHGYTF.

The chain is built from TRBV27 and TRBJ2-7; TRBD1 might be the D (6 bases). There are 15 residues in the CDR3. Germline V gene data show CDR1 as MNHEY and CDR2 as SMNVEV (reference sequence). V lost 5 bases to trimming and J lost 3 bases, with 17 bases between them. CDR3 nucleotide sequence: TGTGCCAGCAGTCCCCCCAGGACAGACTTCTACGAGCAGTACTTC. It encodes CASSPPRTDFYEQYF.

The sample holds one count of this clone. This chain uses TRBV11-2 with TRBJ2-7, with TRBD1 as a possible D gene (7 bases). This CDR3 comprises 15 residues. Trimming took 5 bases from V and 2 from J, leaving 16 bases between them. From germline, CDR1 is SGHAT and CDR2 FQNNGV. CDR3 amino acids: CASSPRGQIPYEQYF. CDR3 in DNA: TGTGCCAGCAGCCCGCGGGGACAGATCCCCTACGAGCAGTACTTC.

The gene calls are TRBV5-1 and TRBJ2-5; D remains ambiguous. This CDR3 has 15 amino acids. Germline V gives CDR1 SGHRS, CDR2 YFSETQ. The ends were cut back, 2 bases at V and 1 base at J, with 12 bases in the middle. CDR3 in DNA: TGCGCCAGCAGCTTAATGGGAACAGTCCAAGAGACCCAGTACTTC. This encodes CASSLMGTVQETQYF.

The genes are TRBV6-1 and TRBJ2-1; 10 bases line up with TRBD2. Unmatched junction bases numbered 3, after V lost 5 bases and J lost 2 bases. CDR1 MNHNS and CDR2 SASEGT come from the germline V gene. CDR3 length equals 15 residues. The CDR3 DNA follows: TGTGCCAGCAGTCCGACTAGCGGGCCCTACAATGAGCAGTTCTTC. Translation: CASSPTSGPYNEQFF.

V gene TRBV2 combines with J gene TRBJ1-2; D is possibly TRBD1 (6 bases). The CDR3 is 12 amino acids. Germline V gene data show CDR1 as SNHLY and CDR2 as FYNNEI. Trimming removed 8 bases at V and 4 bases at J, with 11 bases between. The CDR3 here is CASGRGAYGYTF. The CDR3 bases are TGTGCCAGCGGCCGGGGGGCCTATGGCTACACCTTC.

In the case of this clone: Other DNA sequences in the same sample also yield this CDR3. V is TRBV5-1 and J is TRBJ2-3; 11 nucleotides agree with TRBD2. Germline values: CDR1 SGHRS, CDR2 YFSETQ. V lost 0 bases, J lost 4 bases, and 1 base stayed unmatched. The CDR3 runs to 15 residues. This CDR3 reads CASSLALAGADTQYF. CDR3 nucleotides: TGCGCCAGCAGCTTGGCACTAGCGGGAGCAGATACGCAGTATTTT.

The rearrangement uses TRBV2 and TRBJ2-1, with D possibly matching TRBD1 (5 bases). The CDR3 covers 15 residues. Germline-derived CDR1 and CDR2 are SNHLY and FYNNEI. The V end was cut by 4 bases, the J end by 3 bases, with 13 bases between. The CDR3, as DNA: TGTGCCAGCAGTGCGATGGGGCAGGTCTACAATGAGCAGTTCTTC. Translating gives CASSAMGQVYNEQFF.

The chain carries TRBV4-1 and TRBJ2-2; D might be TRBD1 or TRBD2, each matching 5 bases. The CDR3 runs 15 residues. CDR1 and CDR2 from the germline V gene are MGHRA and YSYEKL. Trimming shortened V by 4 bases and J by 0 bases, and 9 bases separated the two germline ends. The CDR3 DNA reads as TGCGCCAGCAGCCGGGGACCGGCGAACACCGGGGAGCTGTTTTTT. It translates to CASSRGPANTGELFF.

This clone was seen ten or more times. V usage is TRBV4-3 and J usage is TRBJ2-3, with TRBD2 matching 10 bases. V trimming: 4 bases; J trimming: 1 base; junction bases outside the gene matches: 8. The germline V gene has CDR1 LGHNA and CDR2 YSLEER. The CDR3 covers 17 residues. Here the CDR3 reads CASSPLLLAGGTDTQYF. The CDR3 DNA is TGCGCCAGCAGCCCTCTCCTTCTAGCGGGGGGCACAGATACGCAGTATTTT.

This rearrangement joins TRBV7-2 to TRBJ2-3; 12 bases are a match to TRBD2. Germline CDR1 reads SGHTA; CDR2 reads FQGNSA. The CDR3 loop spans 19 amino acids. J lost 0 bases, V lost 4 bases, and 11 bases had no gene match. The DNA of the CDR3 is TGTGCCAGCAGCTCCCCCGGGACTAGCGGGCACTTGAGCACAGATACGCAGTATTTT. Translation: CASSSPGTSGHLSTDTQYF. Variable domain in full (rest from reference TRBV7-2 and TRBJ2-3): GAGVSQSPSNKVTEKGKDVELRCDPISGHTALYWYRQSLGQGLEFLIYFQGNSAPDKSGLPSDRFSAERTGGSVSTLTIQRTQQEDSAVYLCASSSPGTSGHLSTDTQYFGPGTRLTVL.